These 2 T cell receptor beta chains share one sample of origin, sequenced in a study of cytomegalovirus exposure and HLA in healthy donors. It was with 60 Vbeta and 13 Jbeta primers that the PCR ran. TCRdb's table, derived via immunoSEQ multiplex PCR, lists solely in-frame clones and lacks some. Of about 110,000 clones in the sample, roughly 76% were seen once. The source material was PBMCs. Receptor source: a man between 18 and 35 years old in good health and CMV-seronegative.

The genes are TRBV5-6 and TRBJ2-7; D is possibly TRBD1 (5 bases). The V end lost 3 bases, the J end lost 2 bases, and 12 bases lay between the germline ends. The CDR3 has 14 amino acids. Germline V gene data show CDR1 as SGHDT and CDR2 as YYEEEE. Here the CDR3 reads CASSSDRTPYEQYF. The CDR3, as DNA: TGTGCCAGCAGCTCCGACAGAACACCCTACGAGCAGTACTTC.

The chain combines TRBV7-9 with TRBJ1-5, with 7 bases that match TRBD1. V was pared by 6 bases and J by 2 bases, with 13 bases of the junction left unmatched. Germline CDR1 is SEHNR and CDR2 is FQNEAQ (reference sequence). The CDR3 extends over 17 amino acids. CDR3 bases: TGTGCCAGCAGTTCCCGGTTGAGGGGGCCTGGCAATCAGCCCCAGCATTTT. This translates into CASSSRLRGPGNQPQHF.